This T cell receptor beta chain was identified during a study of ipilimumab plus nivolumab after autologous stem cell transplantation. Study at large: DLBCL patients had primary refractory or relapsed disease. Study outcomes and limitations: Authors suggest TCR repertoire, Treg phenotype and gut microbiota support further study.

A remark on this clone: Antigen unknown.

Starting 14 to 28 days after autologous transplant, ipilimumab 1 mg/kg was given. V shed 3 bases and J shed 1 base, with 7 bases lying between them. The CDR3 is 13 residues long. Germline CDR1 reads MNHEY; CDR2 reads SMNVEV (reference sequence). Repertoires were generated with immunoSEQ multiplex PCR, while TCRdb's copy carries only in-frame clones and drops some. The sample yields roughly 16,000 clones, more than 80% seen once. Sequenced material: PBMCs, taken in a trial of ipilimumab plus nivolumab as post-transplant consolidation. The TCR sequence derives from a male donor with diffuse large B-cell lymphoma. The chain recombines TRBV27 with TRBJ2-7; D is undetermined. The CDR3 is CASSFGGSYEQYF. The CDR3 nucleotides read TGTGCCAGCAGTTTCGGCGGATCCTACGAGCAGTACTTC.